This is a list of T cell receptor beta chains from one sample in a study of Graves' ophthalmopathy and Graves' hyperthyroidism. TCRdb itself ran the multiplex PCR reads through MiXCR, one entry per CDR3 protein. In the table there are roughly 400,000 distinct CDR3 sequences, 17% of which are singletons. The sample comprised peripheral blood. The receptors stem from an adult woman with stable Graves' hyperthyroidism. Each CDR3 is given with its conserved first and last residue. The D gene is left open where the match is weak. Part of the rows lack a size; the others show once, few, many or a class for expanded clones.

V	J	size	D	DNA	CDR3
TRBV7-9	TRBJ2-5	few	TRBD1	TGTGCCAGCAGCTTTACAGGGGTTTGGGAGACCCAGTACTTC	CASSFTGVWETQYF
TRBV29-1	TRBJ2-2	many	TRBD2	TGCAGCGTCCTAAGCGGGAGCGGAGCCGGGGAGCTGTTTTTT	CSVLSGSGAGELFF
TRBV6-1	TRBJ1-6	many	NA	TGTGCCAGCAGCGGCTTCAATTCACCCCTCCACTTT	CASSGFNSPLHF
TRBV2	TRBJ1-5	many	TRBD1	TGTGCCAGCGAGTTGGGGACAGGGTCTCAGCCCCAGCATTTT	CASELGTGSQPQHF
TRBV20-1	TRBJ2-5	many	NA	TGCAGTGCCCCCGGGACGGAGGGGATGACCCAAGAGACCCAGTACTTC	CSAPGTEGMTQETQYF
TRBV4-1	TRBJ2-5	NA	TRBD2	TGCGCCAGCAGCCACCGACTAGCGGGAGGGCCATACGGAGAGACCCAGTACTTC	CASSHRLAGGPYGETQYF
TRBV6-5	TRBJ1-1	many	TRBD1	TGTGCCAGCACTCCCAGGGCCCTTCAGGGGGTGGTCACTGAAGCTTTCTTT	CASTPRALQGVVTEAFF
TRBV6-1	TRBJ2-7	many	NA	TGTGCCAGCAGTGGCCGGGACCACGGCTACGAGCAGTACTTC	CASSGRDHGYEQYF
TRBV11-2	TRBJ2-2	many	TRBD1	TGTGCCAGCAGCTTTTCCGGGGACAGGGGTAATACCGGGGAGCTGTTTTTT	CASSFSGDRGNTGELFF
TRBV7-8	TRBJ2-7	NA	NA	TGTGCCAGCAGACCCGACATGGTCTACGAGCAGTACTTC	CASRPDMVYEQYF
TRBV18	TRBJ1-6	many	NA	TGTGCCAGCTCACCGCGAGGGACGCGCAATTCACCCCTCCACTTT	CASSPRGTRNSPLHF
TRBV7-2	TRBJ1-2	many	NA	TGTGCCAGCAGCTCACCTCGTTCCGGGGCGGACTATGGCTACACCTTC	CASSSPRSGADYGYTF